The clone carrying this T cell receptor (beta chain) has just a few counts. Its matching antigen is unknown. This sample stems from a study of T cells after yellow fever vaccination. Regarding the study as a whole: It was a weaker secondary response, yet one that peaked faster, at day 5 versus 15. Detected again after the booster were most primary-vaccination clones, at approximately 95% CD4 and 80% to 90% CD8.

V was shortened by 7 bases and J by 9 bases, with 19 bases between the two germline ends. This CDR3 comprises 14 residues. For TCR, cDNA came from 5'RACE template switching, which added a universal primer site and UMIs. A single record per CDR3 protein comes from TCRdb applying MiXCR to the 5' RACE reads. This table has approximately 250,000 distinct CDR3 sequences, approximately 5.2% appearing once. The sequences come from CD4+ T cells sorted from PBMCs, collected on the day of the yellow fever booster vaccination. The chain is built from TRBV12-3 or TRBV12-4 and TRBJ2-1; tentative D call: TRBD2 (7 bases). This receptor was identified in a man between 18 and 35 years old who received the YFV17D yellow fever vaccine. Written as DNA, the CDR3 is TGTGCCAGCACCGAGAGGGGGGGGAGTATTGAGCAGTTCTTC. It codes for CASTERGGSIEQFF.